The 24 T cell receptor beta chains in this list originate from one sample, sequenced in a study of blood T cell repertoires in COVID-19. Sequencing used immunoSEQ multiplex PCR; TCRdb keeps in-frame clones, though not all of them. The repertoire holds about 170,000 clones, approximately 87% seen once, with about 4% in the top ten. Specimen: peripheral blood. The source is a man aged 18-30 years with active or convalescent COVID-19.

The CDR3 spells CSVQENTEAFF. For the CDR3, the DNA is TGCAGCGTGCAGGAGAACACTGAAGCTTTCTTT. This chain links TRBV29-1 with TRBJ1-1; D remains ambiguous. Looked up from germline, CDR1 is SQVTM and CDR2 is ANQGSEA. The CDR3 extends over 11 amino acids. The germline V and J ends were trimmed by 6 bases and 1 base, with 6 bases remaining between them.

The sample holds a few counts of this clone. V gene TRBV7-9 combines with J gene TRBJ1-1; no reliable D call. The CDR3 runs to 12 residues. Trimming cost V 3 bases and J 5 bases, with 7 bases left between them. Germline CDR1 SEHNR, CDR2 FQNEAQ (reference sequence). CDR3 residues: CASSFPRTEAFF. CDR3 coding DNA: TGTGCCAGCAGCTTCCCTCGTACTGAAGCTTTCTTT.

The chain links TRBV13 to TRBJ2-3, with 14 bases fitting TRBD2. J lost 0 bases, V lost 5 bases, and 13 bases had no gene match. CDR1 and CDR2 (germline): PRHDT, FYEKMQ (reference sequence). CDR3 length: 20 residues. CDR3 bases: TGTGCCAGCAGCACCCCCCCGGGGACTAGCGGGGGCTCTAGCACAGATACGCAGTATTTT. This gives the protein CASSTPPGTSGGSSTDTQYF.

J is TRBJ2-3 and V is TRBV4-3; D is possibly TRBD2 (5 bases). CDR1 and CDR2 from the germline V gene are LGHNA and YSLEER. The CDR3 loop spans 17 amino acids. The ends were cut back, 0 bases at V and 2 bases at J, with 15 bases in the middle. The CDR3 nucleotides read TGCGCCAGCAGCCAAGAAGAAGGACTGACATCCACAGATACGCAGTATTTT. This gives the protein CASSQEEGLTSTDTQYF.

This clone appeared a single time. This chain uses TRBV24-1 with TRBJ1-5, with TRBD1 matching 11 bases. The V and J ends lost 4 bases and 0 bases, in that order; junction bases with no gene match: 7. This CDR3 spans 18 amino acids. The germline V gene encodes CDR1 KGHDR and CDR2 SFDVKD. The DNA of the CDR3 is TGTGCCACCAGTGACGCCGGGACAGGGGGGTATAGCAATCAGCCCCAGCATTTT. Its translation is CATSDAGTGGYSNQPQHF.

This chain joins TRBV7-9 and TRBJ1-5; D unclear. CDR1 SEHNR and CDR2 FQNEAQ come from the germline V gene (reference sequence). This CDR3 has 14 amino acids. Trimming took 0 bases from V and 0 from J, leaving 3 bases between them. CDR3 DNA sequence: TGTGCCAGCAGCTTAGCGGCTAGCAATCAGCCCCAGCATTTT. Translating it yields CASSLAASNQPQHF.

The chain recombines TRBV9 with TRBJ1-2, with TRBD1 identical over 8 bases. V shed 10 bases and J 4 bases; nucleotides not matched to a gene: 9. CDR1 is SGDLS and CDR2 is YYNGEE in the germline V gene. The CDR3 contains 13 residues. CDR3 DNA sequence: TGTGCCTCTGGGGGACAGGCTACCTATGGCTACACCTTC. This gives the protein CASGGQATYGYTF.

This sequence joins TRBV5-1 and TRBJ1-1, with D uncertain. V gave up 2 bases and J gave up 2 bases, with 10 bases separating them. This CDR3 has 14 residues. The germline V gene encodes CDR1 SGHRS and CDR2 YFSETQ. CDR3 residues: CASSLRPTNTEAFF. CDR3 nucleotides: TGCGCCAGCAGCTTAAGGCCGACTAACACTGAAGCTTTCTTT.

The chain carries TRBV10-3 and TRBJ1-1; D ambiguous. CDR1 is ENHRY and CDR2 is SYGVKD in the germline V gene. This CDR3 spans 15 amino acids. Trimming pared 6 bases from V and 1 base from J, leaving 15 bases between. CDR3 in DNA: TGTGCCATCAGGCCCGCTTCTTCAGAGAACACTGAAGCTTTCTTT. Translation: CAIRPASSENTEAFF.

V usage is TRBV11-2 and J usage is TRBJ1-3; D remains ambiguous. Trimming stripped 5 bases from V and 8 bases from J, with 10 bases between. Germline CDR1 is SGHAT and CDR2 is FQNNGV. The CDR3 contains 12 residues. CDR3 in DNA: TGTGCCAGCAGCCTTGCGTTATACACCATATATTTT. Translation: CASSLALYTIYF.

This sequence joins TRBV2 and TRBJ1-5, with D possibly matching TRBD1 (6 bases). V dropped 6 bases and J dropped 5 bases, with 8 bases sitting between them. Germline-derived CDR1 and CDR2 are SNHLY and FYNNEI. The CDR3 is made up of 12 amino acids. CDR3 protein: CASSHRDQPQHF. CDR3 in DNA: TGTGCCAGCAGCCACAGGGATCAGCCCCAGCATTTT.

This chain links TRBV7-2 with TRBJ1-2, with a weak D call TRBD1 (6 bases). Trimming pared 3 bases from V and 3 bases from J, leaving 8 bases between. Germline V CDR1 and CDR2: SGHTA, FQGNSA. The CDR3 is made up of 13 amino acids. The CDR3 here is CASSLPGDYGYTF. As DNA, the CDR3 is TGTGCCAGCAGCTTGCCAGGGGACTATGGCTACACCTTC. The complete variable domain, with remaining parts taken from reference TRBV7-2 and TRBJ1-2, reads GAGVSQSPSNKVTEKGKDVELRCDPISGHTALYWYRQSLGQGLEFLIYFQGNSAPDKSGLPSDRFSAERTGGSVSTLTIQRTQQEDSAVYLCASSLPGDYGYTFGSGTRLTVV.

CDR3 protein: CATSESTTGSNQPQHF. The CDR3 DNA is TGTGCCACCAGTGAATCGACGACAGGTAGCAATCAGCCCCAGCATTTT. This rearrangement joins TRBV24-1 to TRBJ1-5; D is possibly TRBD1 (6 bases). The ends were cut back, 4 bases at V and 0 bases at J, with 12 bases in the middle. The germline V gene has CDR1 KGHDR and CDR2 SFDVKD. CDR3 length equals 16 residues.

The genes are TRBV19 and TRBJ2-7; D uncertain. This CDR3 has 12 amino acids. Trimming cost V 7 bases and J 2 bases, with 9 bases left between them. CDR1 LNHDA and CDR2 SQIVND come from the germline V gene (reference sequence). This chain's CDR3 is CASTSAAYEQYF. DNA of the CDR3: TGTGCCAGTACCTCCGCGGCCTACGAGCAGTACTTC.

The chain uses TRBV12-3 or TRBV12-4 and TRBJ2-7; 9 positions match TRBD1. J gave up 12 bases and V 6 bases, and 9 bases lay outside the gene matches. The CDR3 contains 12 residues. In DNA form, the CDR3 reads TGTGCCAGCAGCCCAGCCCGGGACAGGGTGTACTTC. This gives the protein CASSPARDRVYF.

The V gene is TRBV27, the J gene TRBJ2-7; TRBD2 is a possible D gene (5 bases). The CDR3 contains 13 residues. The germline V gene encodes CDR1 MNHEY and CDR2 SMNVEV (reference sequence). The germline V and J ends were trimmed by 5 bases and 4 bases, with 12 bases remaining between them. The CDR3 spells CASSSEGPYEQYF. CDR3 DNA: TGTGCCAGCAGTAGCGAGGGCCCATACGAGCAGTACTTC.

In DNA form, the CDR3 reads TGTGCCAGCACCGAGGAGGGGACAGGAAGGGCCTATGGCTACACCTTC. Its translation is CASTEEGTGRAYGYTF. The chain links TRBV28 to TRBJ1-2; 8 bases line up with TRBD1. Germline CDR1 and CDR2: MDHEN and SYDVKM. The J segment lost 4 bases and the V segment lost 7 bases, leaving 14 bases of the junction unmatched. This CDR3 has 16 residues.

This sequence joins TRBV24-1 and TRBJ2-3, with a possible D match to TRBD2 (6 bases). Trimming removed 8 bases from V and 3 bases from J, with 17 bases in between. CDR1 is KGHDR and CDR2 is SFDVKD in the germline V gene. This CDR3 has 15 residues. CDR3 DNA sequence: TGTGCCACCACTACTAGCTATGATTTAACAGATACGCAGTATTTT. This translates into CATTTSYDLTDTQYF.

The genes are TRBV7-2 and TRBJ2-1; D might be TRBD1 (5 bases). Germline V gives CDR1 SGHTA, CDR2 FQGNSA. The CDR3 is made up of 14 amino acids. The V and J ends lost 2 bases and 3 bases respectively, with 8 bases between them. CDR3 nucleotides: TGTGCCAGCAGCTTACAGGGTTTCTACAATGAGCAGTTCTTC. Its protein product is CASSLQGFYNEQFF. The full variable domain, in which reference TRBV7-2 and TRBJ2-1 provide the parts outside the CDR3, is GAGVSQSPSNKVTEKGKDVELRCDPISGHTALYWYRQSLGQGLEFLIYFQGNSAPDKSGLPSDRFSAERTGGSVSTLTIQRTQQEDSAVYLCASSLQGFYNEQFFGPGTRLTVL.

This clone has a single count. This rearrangement joins TRBV9 to TRBJ1-1, with D perhaps matching TRBD1 (5 bases). Germline V CDR1 and CDR2: SGDLS, YYNGEE. This CDR3 comprises 15 residues. V was trimmed by 4 bases and J by 5 bases, leaving 18 bases between them. CDR3 region: CASSNQRQFVTEAFF. The CDR3 nucleotides read TGTGCCAGCAGCAACCAAAGACAGTTTGTTACTGAAGCTTTCTTT.

The gene calls are TRBV29-1 and TRBJ2-2, with 10 nucleotides matching TRBD2. Germline assignment: CDR1 SQVTM and CDR2 ANQGSEA. The CDR3 covers 14 residues. The V segment lost 7 bases and the J segment 3 bases; nucleotides outside the gene matches: 5. As DNA, the CDR3 is TGCAGCGGACGAGGACTAGCGGACACCGGGGAGCTGTTTTTT. Translation gives CSGRGLADTGELFF.

V usage is TRBV6-1 and J usage is TRBJ1-1, with 7 nucleotides matching TRBD1. The CDR3 totals 16 residues. From germline, CDR1 is MNHNS and CDR2 SASEGT. Unmatched junction bases numbered 6, after V lost 2 bases and J lost 0 bases. The CDR3 nucleotides are TGTGCCAGCAGTGAATCAAGGGGGCTCCTGAACACTGAAGCTTTCTTT. Translation gives CASSESRGLLNTEAFF.

The rearrangement links TRBV9 to TRBJ2-2; possible D gene TRBD2, 5 bases. The CDR3 loop spans 15 amino acids. From germline, CDR1 is SGDLS and CDR2 YYNGEE. Trimming stripped 0 bases from V and 4 bases from J, with 10 bases between. DNA for the CDR3: TGTGCCAGCAGCGTAGGAGGAGCGGCCACCGGGGAGCTGTTTTTT. Amino acid sequence: CASSVGGAATGELFF.

This rearrangement joins TRBV19 to TRBJ2-5; 9 bases are shared with TRBD2. The CDR3 extends over 13 amino acids. Germline CDR1 LNHDA, CDR2 SQIVND (reference sequence). With 7 bases clipped from V and 5 bases from J, the junction kept 5 bases outside the gene matches. The CDR3 spells CASTAGGLETQYF. CDR3 sequence (DNA): TGTGCCAGTACGGCGGGGGGGCTGGAGACCCAGTACTTC.